This paragraph reports one T cell receptor (beta chain). The record originates from a study of cytomegalovirus exposure and HLA in healthy donors. The CDR3 spans 15 residues. V lost 6 bases to trimming and J lost 1 base; unmatched junction nucleotides: 7. From germline, CDR1 is SNHLY and CDR2 FYNNEI. Assay used: immunoSEQ multiplex PCR; TCRdb lists only in-frame clones, some missing. The top ten hold about 1.5% of the sample, which has about 180,000 clones, around nine tenths seen once. Sequencing was performed on PBMCs. V gene TRBV2 combines with J gene TRBJ2-5; 8 bases are a match to TRBD1. This receptor was obtained from a woman aged 30 to 39 in good health and CMV-seronegative. CDR3 in amino acids: CASSFDRGFQETQYF. DNA of the CDR3: TGTGCCAGCAGCTTTGACAGGGGTTTCCAAGAGACCCAGTACTTC. Together with reference TRBV2 and TRBJ2-5, the CDR3 gives the full variable domain: EPEVTQTPSHQVTQMGQEVILRCVPISNHLYFYWYRQILGQKVEFLVSFYNNEISEKSEIFDDQFSVERPDGSNFTLKIRSTKLEDSAMYFCASSFDRGFQETQYFGPGTRLLVL.